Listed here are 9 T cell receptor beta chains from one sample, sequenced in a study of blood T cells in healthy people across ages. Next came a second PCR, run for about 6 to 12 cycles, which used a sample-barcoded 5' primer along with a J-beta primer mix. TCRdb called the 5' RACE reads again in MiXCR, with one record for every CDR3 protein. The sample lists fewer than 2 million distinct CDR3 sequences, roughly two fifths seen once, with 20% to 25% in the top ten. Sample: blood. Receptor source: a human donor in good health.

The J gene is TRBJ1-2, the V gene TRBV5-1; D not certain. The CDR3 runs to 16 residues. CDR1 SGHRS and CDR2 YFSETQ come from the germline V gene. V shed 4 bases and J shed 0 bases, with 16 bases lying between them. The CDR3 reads CASSPGGGPTNYGYTF. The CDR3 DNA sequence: TGCGCCAGCAGCCCGGGAGGAGGTCCAACTAACTATGGCTACACCTTC.

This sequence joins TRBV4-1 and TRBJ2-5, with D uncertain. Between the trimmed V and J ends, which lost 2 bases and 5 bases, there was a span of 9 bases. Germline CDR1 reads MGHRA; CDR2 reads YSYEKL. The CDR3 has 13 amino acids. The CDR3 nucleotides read TGCGCCAGCAGCCAACTCCTGCCGGAGACCCAGTACTTC. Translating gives CASSQLLPETQYF.

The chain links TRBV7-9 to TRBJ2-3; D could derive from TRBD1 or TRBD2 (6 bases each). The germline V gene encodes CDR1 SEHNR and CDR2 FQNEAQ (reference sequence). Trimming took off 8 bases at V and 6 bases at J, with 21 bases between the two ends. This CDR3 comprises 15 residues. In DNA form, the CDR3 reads TGTGCCAGCGGCCTTGGATTGGGGGGCTCCGATACGCAGTATTTT. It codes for CASGLGLGGSDTQYF.

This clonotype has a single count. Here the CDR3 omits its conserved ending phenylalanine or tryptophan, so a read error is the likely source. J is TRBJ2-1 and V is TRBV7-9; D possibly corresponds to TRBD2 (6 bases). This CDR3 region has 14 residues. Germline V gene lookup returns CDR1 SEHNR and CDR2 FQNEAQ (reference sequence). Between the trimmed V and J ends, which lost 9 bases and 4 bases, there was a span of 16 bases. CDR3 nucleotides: TGTGCCAGTATGCTTGCGGGAAGGTACAATGAGCAGTTCGTC. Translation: CASMLAGRYNEQFV.

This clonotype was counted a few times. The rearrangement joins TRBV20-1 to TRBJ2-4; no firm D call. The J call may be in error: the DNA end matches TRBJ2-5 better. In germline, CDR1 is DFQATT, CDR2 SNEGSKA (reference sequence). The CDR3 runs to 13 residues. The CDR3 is CSARDLTVETQYF. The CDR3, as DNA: TGCAGTGCTAGAGATCTCACTGTAGAGACCCAGTACTTC.

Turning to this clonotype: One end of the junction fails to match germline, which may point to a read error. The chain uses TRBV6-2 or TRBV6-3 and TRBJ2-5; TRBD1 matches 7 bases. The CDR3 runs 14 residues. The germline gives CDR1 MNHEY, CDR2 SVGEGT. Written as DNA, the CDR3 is TGTACCAGCAGTTACAGGGGATACCAAGAGACCCAGTACTTC. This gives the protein CTSSYRGYQETQYF.

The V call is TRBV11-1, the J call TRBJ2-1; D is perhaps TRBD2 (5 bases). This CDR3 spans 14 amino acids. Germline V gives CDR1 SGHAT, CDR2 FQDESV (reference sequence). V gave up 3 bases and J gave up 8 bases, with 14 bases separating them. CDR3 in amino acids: CASSFGVLGDEQFF. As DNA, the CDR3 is TGTGCCAGCAGCTTCGGGGTATTGGGCGATGAGCAGTTCTTC.

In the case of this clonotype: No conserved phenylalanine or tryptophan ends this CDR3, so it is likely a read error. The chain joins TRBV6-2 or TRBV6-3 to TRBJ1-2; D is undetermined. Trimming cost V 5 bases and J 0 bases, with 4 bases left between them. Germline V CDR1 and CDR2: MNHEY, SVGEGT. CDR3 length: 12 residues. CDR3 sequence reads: CASSPTNYGYTL. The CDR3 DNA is TGTGCCAGCAGTCCCACTAACTATGGCTACACCCTC.

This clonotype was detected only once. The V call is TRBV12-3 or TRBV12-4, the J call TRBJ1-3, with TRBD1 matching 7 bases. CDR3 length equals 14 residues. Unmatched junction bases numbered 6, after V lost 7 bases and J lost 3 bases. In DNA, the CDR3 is TGTGCCAGCATACCGACAGGGATTGGAAACACCATATATTTT. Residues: CASIPTGIGNTIYF.